One and the same sample provided the 16 T cell receptor beta chains below, sequenced in a study of cytomegalovirus exposure and HLA in healthy donors. Researchers ran the PCR with 60 Vbeta and 13 Jbeta primers. Libraries were prepared by immunoSEQ multiplex PCR; TCRdb keeps only in-frame clonotypes and omits some of them. Counted here are some 190,000 clones, about four fifths occurring once; the ten biggest clones make up 1.5% to 2%. Material for sequencing was PBMCs. Every receptor here comes from a man aged 18 to 29 in good health and CMV-seronegative.

This clone has just one count. J is TRBJ2-1 and V is TRBV5-1; D ambiguous. The CDR3 runs 13 residues. The germline CDR1 and CDR2 sequences are SGHRS and YFSETQ. Trimming left V 0 bases short and J 3 bases short, with 4 bases between. For the CDR3, the DNA is TGCGCCAGCAGCTTGGACTACTACAATGAGCAGTTCTTC. Protein sequence: CASSLDYYNEQFF.

This chain joins TRBV28 and TRBJ2-7, with D possibly being TRBD1 (5 bases). The CDR3 contains 13 residues. V dropped 8 bases and J dropped 3 bases, with 14 bases sitting between them. The V gene's germline CDR1 is MDHEN and CDR2 SYDVKM. The CDR3 region is CASSPDTNYEQYF. Here the CDR3 DNA reads TGTGCCAGCTCCCCGGACACAAACTACGAGCAGTACTTC. The full variable domain, rest sourced from reference TRBV28 and TRBJ2-7, is DVKVTQSSRYLVKRTGEKVFLECVQDMDHENMFWYRQDPGLGLRLIYFSYDVKMKEKGDIPEGYSVSREKKERFSLILESASTNQTSMYLCASSPDTNYEQYFGPGTRLTVT.

This clone was recorded once. The J gene is TRBJ2-6, the V gene TRBV13; D perhaps matches TRBD1 (5 bases). CDR1 is PRHDT and CDR2 is FYEKMQ in the germline V gene (reference sequence). The CDR3 consists of 18 residues. The V end was cut by 5 bases, the J end by 0 bases, with 17 bases between. The CDR3 reads CASSPQGRATSGANVLTF. CDR3 bases: TGTGCCAGCAGCCCTCAGGGCCGCGCTACCTCTGGGGCCAACGTCCTGACTTTC.

V is TRBV5-4 and J is TRBJ2-1, with a possible D match to TRBD2 (6 bases). This CDR3 contains 15 residues. Per germline, CDR1 SGHNT and CDR2 YYREEE (reference sequence). The germline V and J ends were trimmed by 0 bases and 5 bases, with 12 bases remaining between them. The CDR3 reads CASSLAGVINNEQFF. The CDR3 nucleotides read TGTGCCAGCAGCTTGGCGGGGGTAATCAACAATGAGCAGTTCTTC.

The chain links TRBV19 to TRBJ2-2; 7 bases fit TRBD1. The CDR3 contains 14 residues. Trimming at V came to 8 bases and at J to 7 bases, leaving 10 bases not matched to a gene. Germline assignment: CDR1 LNHDA and CDR2 SQIVND (reference sequence). For the CDR3, the DNA is TGTGCCAGTCAAGACAGGGCCTTCGACGGGGAGCTGTTTTTT. Translation gives CASQDRAFDGELFF. Using reference TRBV19 and TRBJ2-2 for the parts outside the CDR3, the full variable domain is DGGITQSPKYLFRKEGQNVTLSCEQNLNHDAMYWYRQDPGQGLRLIYYSQIVNDFQKGDIAEGYSVSREKKESFPLTVTSAQKNPTAFYLCASQDRAFDGELFFGEGSRLTVL.

J is TRBJ1-2 and V is TRBV9, with a tentative D call TRBD1 (5 bases). CDR3 length: 15 residues. Trimming shortened V by 0 bases and J by 8 bases, and 17 bases separated the two germline ends. Germline CDR1 and CDR2: SGDLS and YYNGEE. The CDR3 coding sequence is TGTGCCAGCAGCGTAGGGATAGGGGAGGGAGAGGGCTACACCTTC. It specifies CASSVGIGEGEGYTF.

Only one count was recorded for this clone. J is TRBJ2-4 and V is TRBV5-6; TRBD1 agrees at 7 bases. The CDR3 is made up of 15 amino acids. CDR1 and CDR2 (germline): SGHDT, YYEEEE. Trimming at V came to 0 bases and at J to 6 bases, leaving 6 bases not matched to a gene. The CDR3 spells CASSLVTGVRNIQYF. The DNA of the CDR3 is TGTGCCAGCAGCTTGGTAACAGGGGTTAGAAACATTCAGTACTTC.

This chain joins TRBV4-3 and TRBJ2-5; 8 positions match TRBD2. The CDR3 has 14 amino acids. V dropped 2 bases and J dropped 4; count of bases not matched to a gene: 3. Germline CDR1 LGHNA, CDR2 YSLEER. DNA for the CDR3: TGCGCCAGCAGCCAATTAGCGGGGCGAGAGACCCAGTACTTC. It translates to CASSQLAGRETQYF.

The chain combines TRBV9 with TRBJ1-1, with D maybe TRBD1 (5 bases). The CDR3 is 14 amino acids. Trimming took 1 base from V and 5 from J, leaving 12 bases between them. The germline CDR1 and CDR2 sequences are SGDLS and YYNGEE. The CDR3 loop reads CASSVSEGRTEAFF. The CDR3 nucleotides are TGTGCCAGCAGCGTATCGGAGGGGAGGACTGAAGCTTTCTTT.

CDR3 region: CASSRSAGNHEQYF. The CDR3 DNA reads TGTGCCAGCAGCCGAAGTGCAGGGAACCACGAGCAGTACTTC. The rearrangement joins TRBV11-2 to TRBJ2-7, with TRBD1 as a possible D gene (5 bases). This CDR3 has 14 amino acids. V shed 5 bases and J shed 5 bases, with 16 bases lying between them. In germline, CDR1 is SGHAT, CDR2 FQNNGV. The full variable domain, its missing parts supplied by reference TRBV11-2 and TRBJ2-7, is EAGVAQSPRYKIIEKRQSVAFWCNPISGHATLYWYQQILGQGPKLLIQFQNNGVVDDSQLPKDRFSAERLKGVDSTLKIQPAKLEDSAVYLCASSRSAGNHEQYFGPGTRLTVT.

This clone has only a few counts. The chain combines TRBV10-3 with TRBJ1-5, with D hard to call. V was trimmed by 0 bases and J by 4 bases, leaving 16 bases between them. The CDR3 runs to 17 residues. Per the germline V gene, CDR1 is ENHRY and CDR2 is SYGVKD. For the CDR3, the DNA is TGTGCCATCAGTGAGTCGATTGCCCCGAGCCCTAATCAGCCCCAGCATTTT. Protein product: CAISESIAPSPNQPQHF.

This clone was observed once. The chain couples TRBV10-3 to TRBJ2-7, with 8 bases that match TRBD2. The ends lost 10 bases at V and 2 bases at J; junction bases unmatched: 7. This CDR3 is 13 amino acids long. Germline assignment: CDR1 ENHRY and CDR2 SYGVKD. CDR3 bases: TGTGCCACTTTAGCGGGGACGGCCTACGAGCAGTACTTC. This translates into CATLAGTAYEQYF.

CDR3 protein: CASSRQGRYNEQFF. The CDR3 bases are TGTGCCAGCAGCCGACAGGGCCGATACAATGAGCAGTTCTTC. V and J are TRBV7-3 and TRBJ2-1; 7 nucleotides match TRBD1. V dropped 5 bases and J dropped 4; count of bases not matched to a gene: 5. Germline lookup yields CDR1 SGHTA and CDR2 FQGTGA. The CDR3 covers 14 residues.

The genes are TRBV5-1 and TRBJ2-7; 8 bases line up with TRBD1. This CDR3 is built from 17 residues. Trimming at V came to 1 base and at J to 1 base, leaving 10 bases not matched to a gene. From germline, CDR1 is SGHRS and CDR2 YFSETQ. Here the CDR3 DNA reads TGCGCCAGCAGCTTGTCACGTCGGCAGGGGGCATCCTACGAGCAGTACTTC. Protein: CASSLSRRQGASYEQYF.

This clone was seen a handful of times. The J gene is TRBJ1-2, the V gene TRBV6-5; no reliable D call. The CDR3 covers 12 residues. CDR1 MNHEY and CDR2 SVGAGI come from the germline V gene. V was clipped by 7 bases and J by 0 bases, with 6 bases between them. CDR3 bases: TGTGCCAGCATCGGGGCTAACTATGGCTACACCTTC. Its translation is CASIGANYGYTF.

The DNA of the CDR3 is TGTGCCAGTAGTATAGTTGGGGGCAGGGGTCCAAATCAGCCCCAGCATTTT. Translation: CASSIVGGRGPNQPQHF. This chain links TRBV19 with TRBJ1-5, with a possible D match to TRBD1 (6 bases). V lost 1 base and J 4 bases, leaving 17 bases between the germline ends. CDR1 LNHDA and CDR2 SQIVND come from the germline V gene (reference sequence). The CDR3 covers 17 residues.